The rows below give T cell receptor beta chains drawn from one sample of a study of blood T cell repertoires in COVID-19. Libraries were prepared by immunoSEQ multiplex PCR; TCRdb keeps only in-frame clonotypes and omits some of them. Of under 200,000 clones listed, about 82% are singletons. The sample consisted of peripheral blood. The receptor source for this set is a man aged 50 to 60 with active or convalescent COVID-19. Each CDR3 is given with its conserved first and last residue. Fields, in order: D gene, V gene, clone size, J gene, CDR3 DNA, CDR3 protein. A D gene is named only where the DNA matches it firmly. Expanded clones are given a class, and other clones once, few, many or no size at all.

>NA|TRBV6-5|NA|TRBJ2-2
TGTGCCAGCAGCCACAGGGGGGGCACCGGGGAGCTGTTTTTT
CASSHRGGTGELFF
>TRBD1|TRBV6-5|NA|TRBJ1-1
TGTGCCAGCACCGACAGGGGCCCGAACACTGAAGCTTTCTTT
CASTDRGPNTEAFF
>NA|TRBV7-2|NA|TRBJ2-5
TGTGCCAGCAGCCAGAGGAGGGGCGGAGGGAGCGAGACCCAGTACTTC
CASSQRRGGGSETQYF
>NA|TRBV5-1|NA|TRBJ2-1
TGCGCCAGCAGCCCAGGTGGAAATGAGCAGTTCTTC
CASSPGGNEQFF
>NA|TRBV2|NA|TRBJ2-6
TGTGCCAGCATGCGCCGCTCTGGGGCCAACGTCCTGACTTTC
CASMRRSGANVLTF
>TRBD1|TRBV7-2|NA|TRBJ1-2
TGTGCCAGCAGCCCCGGGACAGGGACGCACTATGGCTACACCTTC
CASSPGTGTHYGYTF
>NA|TRBV4-3|NA|TRBJ2-3
TGCGCCAGCAGCCAAGATATGGCGGGGCCCGGAGATACGCAGTATTTT
CASSQDMAGPGDTQYF
>NA|TRBV7-9|NA|TRBJ2-5
TGTGCCAGCAGCGGTCAGGCGCTGGAGACCCAGTACTTC
CASSGQALETQYF
>TRBD1|TRBV5-6|NA|TRBJ1-2
TGTGCCAGCACCCCTCTGGACAGGACCAAACCCACCTATGGCTACACCTTC
CASTPLDRTKPTYGYTF
>TRBD2|TRBV5-5|NA|TRBJ2-2
TGTGCCAGCCAGGGGACTAGAACGAACACCGGGGAGCTGTTTTTT
CASQGTRTNTGELFF
>NA|TRBV5-8|NA|TRBJ2-5
TGTGCCAGCAGCTTGGGAGGGCGAGGTGAGACCCAGTACTTC
CASSLGGRGETQYF
>TRBD1|TRBV6-2/TRBV6-3|once|TRBJ2-7
TGTGCCAGCAGTTACGGGGGACAGACCTACGAGCAGTACTTC
CASSYGGQTYEQYF
>NA|TRBV19|NA|TRBJ2-3
TGTGCCAGTAGTATCGCCGGGACTAGCACAGATACGCAGTATTTT
CASSIAGTSTDTQYF
>NA|TRBV19|NA|TRBJ2-7
TGTGCCAGTAGTATTCAGCAGGGCAGGTCCTACGAGCAGTACTTC
CASSIQQGRSYEQYF
>NA|TRBV7-6|NA|TRBJ2-1
TGTGCCAGCAGCCGGAGGAGAGGCAATGAGCAGTTCTTC
CASSRRRGNEQFF
>TRBD1|TRBV7-3|NA|TRBJ1-6
TGTGCCAGCAGCCGCGGACAGGGGGTTTATTCACCCCTCCACTTT
CASSRGQGVYSPLHF
>NA|TRBV11-2|NA|TRBJ2-3
TGTGCCAGCAGCTTAGGACTATCCACAGATACGCAGTATTTT
CASSLGLSTDTQYF
>NA|TRBV18|NA|TRBJ2-6
TGTGCCAGCTCTCTCGCCCCGGGAGGGGCCAACGTCCTGACTTTC
CASSLAPGGANVLTF
>TRBD2|TRBV14|NA|TRBJ2-5
TGTGCCAGCAGCCAATCACTAGCGGGACAAGAGACCCAGTACTTC
CASSQSLAGQETQYF
>NA|TRBV27|NA|TRBJ2-4
TGTGCCAGCAGCGCTGAAGTCAGGGGACGTGCCAAAAACATTCAGTACTTC
CASSAEVRGRAKNIQYF
>NA|TRBV5-6|NA|TRBJ2-5
TGTGCCAGCAGCTTGAGGCAGGGAAAAGGGGCCCAGTACTTC
CASSLRQGKGAQYF
>TRBD1|TRBV10-1|NA|TRBJ1-1
TGCGCCAAACTTCCAGGGGGGAACACTGAAGCTTTCTTT
CAKLPGGNTEAFF
>NA|TRBV4-3|NA|TRBJ2-1
TGCGCCAGCAGCCAAGGGGCCTCCTACAATGAGCAGTTCTTC
CASSQGASYNEQFF
>NA|TRBV7-7|NA|TRBJ2-5
TGTGCTAGCAGCTTGCAGGGGAAAGAGACCCAGTACTTC
CASSLQGKETQYF
>NA|TRBV5-5|once|TRBJ2-7
TGTGCCAGCAGCTTGGCCGGGGAAGGCGAGCAGTACTTC
CASSLAGEGEQYF
>TRBD1|TRBV5-3|NA|TRBJ1-1
TGTGCCAGAACCCAGGGAAACAGGGGACCCATGAACACTGAAGCTTTCTTT
CARTQGNRGPMNTEAFF
>NA|TRBV6-2/TRBV6-3|NA|TRBJ2-7
TGTGCCAGCAGTTACCCCGGCTCCTACGAGCAGTACTTC
CASSYPGSYEQYF
>NA|TRBV18|NA|TRBJ1-6
TGTGCCAGCTCCCGCAGTTCTGCCCTTAATTCACCCCTCCACTTT
CASSRSSALNSPLHF
>NA|TRBV9|NA|TRBJ1-2
TGTGCCAGCAGCGGTGGACGAACAGGGCCCTATGGCTACACCTTC
CASSGGRTGPYGYTF
>NA|TRBV6-1|NA|TRBJ1-6
TGTGCCAGCAGTGAAGTTAGTAATTCACCCCTCCACTTT
CASSEVSNSPLHF
>TRBD1|TRBV7-6|NA|TRBJ1-6
TGTGCCAGCAGCCCAGAAGGGGGCGGTTCACCCCTCCACTTT
CASSPEGGGSPLHF
>NA|TRBV5-1|NA|TRBJ1-4
TGCGCCAGCAGCTTGGATCGGGGGGCGGCTGAAAAACTGTTTTTT
CASSLDRGAAEKLFF
>TRBD1|TRBV2|NA|TRBJ1-1
TGTGCCAGCATTTTAACAGGGGGCACTGAAGCTTTCTTT
CASILTGGTEAFF
>NA|TRBV4-2|NA|TRBJ1-5
TGTGCCAGCAGCCAAGAAGTCCTCGGAGGAGGGAGCAATCAGCCCCAGCATTTT
CASSQEVLGGGSNQPQHF
>TRBD2|TRBV5-1|NA|TRBJ2-1
TGCGCCAGCAGCCCAGGACTAGCGAGAGACCTTGAGCAGTTCTTC
CASSPGLARDLEQFF
>TRBD1|TRBV4-2|NA|TRBJ1-1
TGTGCCAGCAGCTCAGGGGGTCGACAGAACACTGAAGCTTTCTTT
CASSSGGRQNTEAFF
>NA|TRBV5-1|NA|TRBJ1-4
TGCGCCAGCATGGTTGGGGCCGGGGGTGAAAAACTGTTTTTT
CASMVGAGGEKLFF
>TRBD1|TRBV2|NA|TRBJ1-1
TGTGCCAGCAACCTGGGACAGCAGAACACTGAAGCTTTCTTT
CASNLGQQNTEAFF
>TRBD2|TRBV7-9|NA|TRBJ2-7
TGTGCCAGCAGCTTAGCGGGACTAGTTTACGAGCAGTACTTC
CASSLAGLVYEQYF
>TRBD1|TRBV20-1|NA|TRBJ1-2
TGCAGTGCTAAACAGGGGGATGGCTACACCTTC
CSAKQGDGYTF
>NA|TRBV12-2|NA|TRBJ1-5
TGTGCAAGTCGCTTAGGGACAGGGGTCTCCAGACAGCCCCAGCATTTT
CASRLGTGVSRQPQHF
>NA|TRBV7-2|NA|TRBJ1-6
TGTGCCAGCAGCCCATTTGCGGGGCAGTCCCTCCACTTT
CASSPFAGQSLHF
>NA|TRBV14|NA|TRBJ1-1
TGTGCCAGCAGAATACAGGGGAACACTGAAGCTTTCTTT
CASRIQGNTEAFF
>NA|TRBV13|NA|TRBJ2-5
TGTGCCAGCAGCCACAGGGGAGGAGGAGGCGAGACCCAGTACTTC
CASSHRGGGGETQYF
>TRBD1|TRBV5-5|NA|TRBJ2-1
TGTGCCAGCAGCACCGGGACAGGCTTGTACAATGAGCAGTTCTTC
CASSTGTGLYNEQFF
>TRBD1|TRBV27|NA|TRBJ1-2
TGTGCCAGCAGTCCAAGGCAGGGGGCGCTGGGCTACACCTTC
CASSPRQGALGYTF
>TRBD2|TRBV18|NA|TRBJ2-1
TGTGCCAGCTCACTCCCCAGACTAGCGTCCTACAATGAGCAGTTCTTC
CASSLPRLASYNEQFF
>NA|TRBV7-9|NA|TRBJ1-2
TGTGCCAGCAGCTTAGTTGCCTGGCTCTACACCTTC
CASSLVAWLYTF
>NA|TRBV29-1|NA|TRBJ2-2
TGCAGCGTTGGACAGGATCCACCCGGGGAGCTGTTTTTT
CSVGQDPPGELFF
>NA|TRBV7-9|NA|TRBJ1-3
TGTGCCAGCAGCTTACGGGGGTTATCTGGAAACACCATATATTTT
CASSLRGLSGNTIYF
>NA|TRBV10-3|NA|TRBJ2-3
TGTGCCATCAGTCCGGGACTCCAGGGAGATACGCAGTATTTT
CAISPGLQGDTQYF
>TRBD1|TRBV27|NA|TRBJ1-6
TGTGCCAGCAGCCTGGACAGGGTCGGTTCACCCCTCCACTTT
CASSLDRVGSPLHF
>NA|TRBV11-2|NA|TRBJ2-7
TGTGCCAGCAGCTTAGCGAGACAAACCCTATACGAGCAGTACTTC
CASSLARQTLYEQYF
>NA|TRBV19|NA|TRBJ1-2
TGTGCCAGTAACTTCGACAGGAACTATGGCTACACCTTC
CASNFDRNYGYTF
>NA|TRBV4-3|NA|TRBJ1-6
TGCGCCAGCAGCCAAGATCTCAGAAATAATTCACCCCTCCACTTT
CASSQDLRNNSPLHF
>NA|TRBV3-1/TRBV3-2|NA|TRBJ1-3
TGTGCCAGCAGCCAATTCCGCTCCTCGAGCTCTGGAAACACCATATATTTT
CASSQFRSSSSGNTIYF
>NA|TRBV12-5|once|TRBJ1-5
TGTGCTAGTGGTTCCTCATTCGGTAGTCAGCCCCAGCATTTT
CASGSSFGSQPQHF
>TRBD1|TRBV29-1|NA|TRBJ2-7
TGCAGCGTGACCGGGACAGGGTCCTACGAGCAGTACTTC
CSVTGTGSYEQYF
>NA|TRBV5-1|NA|TRBJ2-1
TGCGCCAGCAGCGGTCGGTACAATGAGCAGTTCTTC
CASSGRYNEQFF
>NA|TRBV2|few|TRBJ2-2
TGTGCCAGCAGTGAGTCGGAGGGGAGGACCGGGGAGCTGTTTTTT
CASSESEGRTGELFF